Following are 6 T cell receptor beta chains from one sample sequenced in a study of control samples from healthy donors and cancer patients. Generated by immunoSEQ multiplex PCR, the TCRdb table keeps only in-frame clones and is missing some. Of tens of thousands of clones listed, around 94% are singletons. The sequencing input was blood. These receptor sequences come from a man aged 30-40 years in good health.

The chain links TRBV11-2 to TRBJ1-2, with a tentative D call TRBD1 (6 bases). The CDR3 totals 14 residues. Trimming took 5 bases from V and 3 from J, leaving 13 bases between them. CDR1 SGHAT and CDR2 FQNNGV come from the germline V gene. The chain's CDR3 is CASSGWGADYGYTF. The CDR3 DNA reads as TGTGCCAGCAGCGGGTGGGGGGCCGACTATGGCTACACCTTC.

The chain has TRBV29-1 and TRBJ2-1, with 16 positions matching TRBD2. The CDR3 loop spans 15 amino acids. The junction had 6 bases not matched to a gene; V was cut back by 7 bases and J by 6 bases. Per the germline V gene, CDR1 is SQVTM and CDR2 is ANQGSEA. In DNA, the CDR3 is TGCAGCGAGGGGACTAGCGGGAGGGCCTTCAATGAGCAGTTCTTC. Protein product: CSEGTSGRAFNEQFF.

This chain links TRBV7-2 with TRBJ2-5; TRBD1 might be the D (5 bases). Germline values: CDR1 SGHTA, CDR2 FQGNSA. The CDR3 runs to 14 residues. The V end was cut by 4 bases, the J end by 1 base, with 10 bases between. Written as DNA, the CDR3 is TGTGCCAGCAGCTCCGACAGATTCCAAGAGACCCAGTACTTC. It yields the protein CASSSDRFQETQYF.

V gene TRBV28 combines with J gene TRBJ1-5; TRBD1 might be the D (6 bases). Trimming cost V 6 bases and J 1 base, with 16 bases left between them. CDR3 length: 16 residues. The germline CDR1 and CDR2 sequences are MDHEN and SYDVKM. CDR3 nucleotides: TGTGCCAGCAGATTAGCTATCAGGGGAAGCAATCAGCCCCAGCATTTT. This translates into CASRLAIRGSNQPQHF. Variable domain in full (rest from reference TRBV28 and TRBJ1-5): DVKVTQSSRYLVKRTGEKVFLECVQDMDHENMFWYRQDPGLGLRLIYFSYDVKMKEKGDIPEGYSVSREKKERFSLILESASTNQTSMYLCASRLAIRGSNQPQHFGDGTRLSIL.

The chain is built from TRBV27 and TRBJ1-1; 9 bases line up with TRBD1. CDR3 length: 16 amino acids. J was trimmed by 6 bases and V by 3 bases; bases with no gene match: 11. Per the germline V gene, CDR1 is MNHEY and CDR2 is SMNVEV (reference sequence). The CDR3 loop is CASSLGTGGFIAEAFF. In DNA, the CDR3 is TGTGCCAGCAGTTTGGGCACAGGGGGCTTCATCGCTGAAGCTTTCTTT.

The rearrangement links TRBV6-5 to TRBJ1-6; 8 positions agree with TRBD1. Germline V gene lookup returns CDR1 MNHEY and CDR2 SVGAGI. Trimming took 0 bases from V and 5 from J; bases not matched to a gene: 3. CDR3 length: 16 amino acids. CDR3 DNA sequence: TGTGCCAGCAGTTACTCCTCGGACAGGGATAATTCACCCCTCCACTTT. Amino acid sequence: CASSYSSDRDNSPLHF.